This T cell receptor (beta chain) appears in the sequencing data of a study of T cells in Graves' hyperthyroidism and ophthalmopathy. This CDR3 contains 14 residues. The germline V gene encodes CDR1 GTSNPN and CDR2 SVGIG (reference sequence). About this clonotype: The junction and the germline gene differ at one end; a read error may be behind it.

It was RNA transcripts that yielded the amplified TCR beta CDR3 regions. The HTBI primer set was used in a first-round RT-PCR of the TCR CDR3. MiXCR was run by TCRdb on the multiplex PCR reads, yielding one entry per CDR3 protein. The sample has about 600,000 distinct CDR3 sequences; around 14% are singletons. This rearrangement joins TRBV30 to TRBJ2-7, with 8 bases that match TRBD2. This sequence was found in a woman under 30 with Graves' ophthalmopathy. Sequencing used blood. The CDR3 loop reads CAWSNGGDSCEQYF. The CDR3, as DNA: TGTGCCTGGAGTAACGGGGGGGACTCCTGCGAGCAGTACTTC.